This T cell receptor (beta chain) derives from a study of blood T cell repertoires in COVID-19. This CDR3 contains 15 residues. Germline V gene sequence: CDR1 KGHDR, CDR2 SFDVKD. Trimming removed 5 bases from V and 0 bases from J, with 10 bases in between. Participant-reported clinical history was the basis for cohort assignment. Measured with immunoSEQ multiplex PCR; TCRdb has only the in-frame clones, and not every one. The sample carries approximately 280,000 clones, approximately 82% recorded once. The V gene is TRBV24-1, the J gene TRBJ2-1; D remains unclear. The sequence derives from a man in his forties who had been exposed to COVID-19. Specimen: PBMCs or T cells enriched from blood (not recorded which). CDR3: CATSGLDSSYNEQFF. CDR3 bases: TGTGCCACCAGTGGTCTAGATAGCTCCTACAATGAGCAGTTCTTC.